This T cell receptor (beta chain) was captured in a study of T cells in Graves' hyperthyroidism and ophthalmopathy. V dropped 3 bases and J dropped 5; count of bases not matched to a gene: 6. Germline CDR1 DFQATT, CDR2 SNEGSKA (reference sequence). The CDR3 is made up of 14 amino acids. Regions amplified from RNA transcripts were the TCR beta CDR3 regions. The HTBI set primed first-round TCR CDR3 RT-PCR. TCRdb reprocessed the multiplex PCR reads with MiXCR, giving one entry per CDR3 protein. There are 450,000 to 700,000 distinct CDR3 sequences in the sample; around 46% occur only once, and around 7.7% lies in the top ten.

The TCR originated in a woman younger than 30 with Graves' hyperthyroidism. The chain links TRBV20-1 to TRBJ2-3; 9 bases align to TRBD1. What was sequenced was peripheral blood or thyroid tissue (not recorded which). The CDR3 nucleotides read TGCAGTGCTAGGGACAGGGGCCACGGAGATACGCAGTATTTT. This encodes CSARDRGHGDTQYF.